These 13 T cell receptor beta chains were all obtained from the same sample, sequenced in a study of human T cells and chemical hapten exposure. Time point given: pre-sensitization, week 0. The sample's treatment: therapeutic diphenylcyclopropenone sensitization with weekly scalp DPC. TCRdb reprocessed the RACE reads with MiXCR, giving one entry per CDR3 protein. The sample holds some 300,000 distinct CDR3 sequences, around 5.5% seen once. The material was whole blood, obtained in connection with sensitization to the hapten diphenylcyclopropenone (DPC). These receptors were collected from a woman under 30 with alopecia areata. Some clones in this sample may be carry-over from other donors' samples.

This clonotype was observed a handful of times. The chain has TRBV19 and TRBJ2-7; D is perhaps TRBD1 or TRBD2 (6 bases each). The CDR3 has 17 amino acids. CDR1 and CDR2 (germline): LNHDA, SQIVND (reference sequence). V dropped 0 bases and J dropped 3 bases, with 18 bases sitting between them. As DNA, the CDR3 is TGTGCCAGTAGTATAGATTACGGGACTCCAGGGGTCTACGAGCAGTACTTC. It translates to CASSIDYGTPGVYEQYF.

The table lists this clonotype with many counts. CDR3 in DNA: TGCGCCAGCAGCCAAGTACGGGGGGCCTACGAGCAGTACTTC. Its translation: CASSQVRGAYEQYF. The V call is TRBV4-1, the J call TRBJ2-7; the match to TRBD2 covers 7 bases. Losses at the gene ends were 1 base for V and 2 bases for J; bases not matched to a gene: 2. CDR1 is MGHRA and CDR2 is YSYEKL in the germline V gene. The CDR3 totals 14 residues.

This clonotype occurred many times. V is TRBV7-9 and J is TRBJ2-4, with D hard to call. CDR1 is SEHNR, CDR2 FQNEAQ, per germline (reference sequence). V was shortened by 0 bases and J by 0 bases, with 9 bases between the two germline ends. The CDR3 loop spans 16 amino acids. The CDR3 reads CASSLAAGIAKNIQYF. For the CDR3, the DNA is TGTGCCAGCAGCTTAGCGGCAGGCATAGCCAAAAACATTCAGTACTTC.

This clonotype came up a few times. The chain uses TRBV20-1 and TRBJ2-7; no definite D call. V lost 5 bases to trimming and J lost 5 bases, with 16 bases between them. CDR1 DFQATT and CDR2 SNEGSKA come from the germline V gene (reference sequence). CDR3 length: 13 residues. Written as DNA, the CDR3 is TGCAGTGCTGTCTCGACATACAACAACGAGCAGTACTTC. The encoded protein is CSAVSTYNNEQYF.

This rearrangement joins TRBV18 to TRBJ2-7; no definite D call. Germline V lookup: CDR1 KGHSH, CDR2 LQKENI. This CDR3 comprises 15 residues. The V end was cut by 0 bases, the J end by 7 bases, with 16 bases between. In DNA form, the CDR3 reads TGTGCCAGCTCACCACCGGCCCGGACGCTTGGGGAGCAGTACTTC. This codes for CASSPPARTLGEQYF.

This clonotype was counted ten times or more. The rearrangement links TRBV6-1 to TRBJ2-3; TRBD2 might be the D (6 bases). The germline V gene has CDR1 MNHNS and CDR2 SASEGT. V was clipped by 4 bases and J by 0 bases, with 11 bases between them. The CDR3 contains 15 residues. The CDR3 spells CASSVERASTDTQYF. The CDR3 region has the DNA TGTGCCAGCAGTGTTGAGCGGGCTAGCACAGATACGCAGTATTTT.

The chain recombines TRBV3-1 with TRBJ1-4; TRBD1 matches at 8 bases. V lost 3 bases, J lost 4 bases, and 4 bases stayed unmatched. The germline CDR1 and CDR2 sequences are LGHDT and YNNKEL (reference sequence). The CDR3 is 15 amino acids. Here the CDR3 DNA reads TGTGCCAGCAGCCACAGCGGACAGGGTAATGAAAAACTGTTTTTT. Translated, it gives CASSHSGQGNEKLFF.

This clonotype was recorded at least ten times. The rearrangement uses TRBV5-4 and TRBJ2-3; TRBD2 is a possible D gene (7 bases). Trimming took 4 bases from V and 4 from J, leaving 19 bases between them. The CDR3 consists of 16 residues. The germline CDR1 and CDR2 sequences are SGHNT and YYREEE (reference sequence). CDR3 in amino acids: CASSLKRGARPDTQYF. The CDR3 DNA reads TGTGCCAGCAGCCTAAAACGGGGGGCCAGGCCAGATACGCAGTATTTT.

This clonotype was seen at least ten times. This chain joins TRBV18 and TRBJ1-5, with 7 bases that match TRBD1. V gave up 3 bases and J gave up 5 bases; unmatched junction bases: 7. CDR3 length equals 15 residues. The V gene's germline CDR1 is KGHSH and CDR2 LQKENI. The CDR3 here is CASSPISDRDQPQHF. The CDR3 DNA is TGTGCCAGCTCACCGATTTCAGACAGGGATCAGCCCCAGCATTTT.

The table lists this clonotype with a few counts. The CDR3 nucleotides are TGTGCCAGCAGCGTAGTCGGGACAGTCAATCAGCCCCAGCATTTT. It yields the protein CASSVVGTVNQPQHF. The V call is TRBV9, the J call TRBJ1-5; 7 bases align to TRBD1. The ends lost 0 bases at V and 3 bases at J; junction bases unmatched: 3. The germline CDR1 and CDR2 sequences are SGDLS and YYNGEE. The CDR3 spans 15 residues.

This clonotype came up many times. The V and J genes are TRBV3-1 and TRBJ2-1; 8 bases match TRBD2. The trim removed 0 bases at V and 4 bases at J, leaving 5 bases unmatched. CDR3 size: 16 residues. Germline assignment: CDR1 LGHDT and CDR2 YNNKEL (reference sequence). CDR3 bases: TGTGCCAGCAGCCAAGACGACCCGGGGGGGTACAATGAGCAGTTCTTC. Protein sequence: CASSQDDPGGYNEQFF.

CDR3 protein: CASSYGTGDYNEQFF. The CDR3 DNA sequence: TGTGCCAGCAGCTACGGGACAGGGGATTACAATGAGCAGTTCTTC. This rearrangement joins TRBV6-1 to TRBJ2-1, with 10 bases that match TRBD1. Germline trimming cut 6 bases from V and 4 bases from J; bases unmatched to any gene: 6. This CDR3 has 15 residues. Looked up from germline, CDR1 is MNHNS and CDR2 is SASEGT.

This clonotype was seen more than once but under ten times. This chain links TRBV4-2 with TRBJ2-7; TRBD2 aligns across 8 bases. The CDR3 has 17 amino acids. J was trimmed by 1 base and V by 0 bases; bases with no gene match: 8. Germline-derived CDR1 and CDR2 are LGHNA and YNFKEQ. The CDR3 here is CASSQDVGGGRSYEQYF. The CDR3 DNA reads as TGTGCCAGCAGCCAAGATGTCGGGGGGGGCCGATCCTACGAGCAGTACTTC.